This note documents a single TCR beta chain sequence. Its matching antigen is unknown. The data originate from a study of cytomegalovirus exposure and HLA in healthy donors. General study results and limits: The sole available immune exposure information was CMV serostatus.

Researchers ran the PCR with 60 Vbeta and 13 Jbeta primers. Per the original methods: Approximately 86 million unique TCR beta chains, 9 million to 12 million shared, were counted in a later analysis. The repertoire was sequenced with immunoSEQ multiplex PCR; TCRdb's copy has only in-frame clones and lacks some. That table is the source of V, J and clone size, and D and trimming were worked out from the DNA. The sample records 150,000 to 200,000 clones, 75% to 85% being singletons. Trimming pared 3 bases from V and 7 bases from J, leaving 9 bases between. The CDR3 extends over 12 amino acids. The germline V gene encodes CDR1 KGHSH and CDR2 LQKENI.

The V gene is TRBV18, the J gene TRBJ1-1, with D possibly TRBD1 on 6 matching bases. The sample consisted of PBMCs. The TCR was taken from a woman aged 45 to 65 in good health and CMV-seropositive. CDR3 bases: TGTGCCAGCTCACCGGGGGCCGGTGAAGCTTTCTTT. This translates into CASSPGAGEAFF. The full variable domain, its missing parts supplied by reference TRBV18 and TRBJ1-1, is NAGVMQNPRHLVRRRGQEARLRCSPMKGHSHVYWYRQLPEEGLKFMVYLQKENIIDESGMPKERFSAEFPKEGPSILRIQQVVRGDSAAYFCASSPGAGEAFFGQGTRLTVV.